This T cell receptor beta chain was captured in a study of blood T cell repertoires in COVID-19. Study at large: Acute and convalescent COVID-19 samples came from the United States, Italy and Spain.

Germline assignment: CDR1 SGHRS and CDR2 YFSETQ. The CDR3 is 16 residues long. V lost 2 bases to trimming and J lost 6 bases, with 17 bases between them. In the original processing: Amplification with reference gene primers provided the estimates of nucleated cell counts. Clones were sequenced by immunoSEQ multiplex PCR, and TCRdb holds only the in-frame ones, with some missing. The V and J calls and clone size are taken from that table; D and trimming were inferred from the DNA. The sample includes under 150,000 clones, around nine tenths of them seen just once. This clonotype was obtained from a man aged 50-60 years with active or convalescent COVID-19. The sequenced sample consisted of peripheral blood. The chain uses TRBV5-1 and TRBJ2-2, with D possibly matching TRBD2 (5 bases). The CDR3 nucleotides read TGCGCCAGCAGCTTCCGGACTTCCCTCCTCTCCGGGGAGCTGTTTTTT. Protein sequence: CASSFRTSLLSGELFF.